This T cell receptor (beta chain) was obtained from a study of shared clonotypes between healthy human individuals. Study context: Participating donors consisted of a couple of women and three men aged 18 to 49.

Germline V gives CDR1 MRHNA, CDR2 SNTAGT. The CDR3 totals 15 residues. V lost 2 bases and J lost 2, with 10 bases in between. The table lists this clone with a count of one. For each subset, genomic DNA was distributed in equal portions over several immunoSEQ plates. The replicate PCRs on unsorted PBMC were given 300 ng DNA, which is some 32,000 T cell genomes. Measured with immunoSEQ multiplex PCR; TCRdb has only the in-frame clones, and not every one. The sample holds around 530,000 clones, 70% to 80% seen once. This receptor was taken from a woman aged 40 to 50 in good health. Some clones in this sample may be carry-over from other donors' samples. The chain links TRBV6-4 to TRBJ2-1, with D tentatively TRBD2 (6 bases). Sequenced sample: PBMCs. CDR3 nucleotides: TGTGCCAGCAGTGACGAAACTAGCCCCTACAATGAGCAGTTCTTC. It specifies CASSDETSPYNEQFF.